The entry below describes one T cell receptor (beta chain). The target antigen is unknown. This entry belongs to a study of CD8 T cells in ankylosing spondylitis. Study-wide findings and caveats: A TCR beta motif made of several highly homologous variants seemed typical of ankylosing spondylitis blood.

One entry per CDR3 protein results from TCRdb running MiXCR on the 5' RACE reads. The table records around 450,000 distinct CDR3 sequences, roughly a quarter of them present only once. The CDR3 runs 13 residues. The V gene lost 7 bases and the J gene lost 1 base, with 10 bases spanning the gap. Germline loops: CDR1 SEHNR, CDR2 FQNEAQ (reference sequence). Sample: blood, either unsorted or a sorted T cell fraction (not recorded which). This chain links TRBV7-9 with TRBJ1-1, with a possible D match to TRBD1 (6 bases). The receptor was derived from a male donor with ankylosing spondylitis. CDR3 region: CASTPQGNTEAFF. CDR3 nucleotides: TGTGCCAGCACCCCACAGGGGAACACTGAAGCTTTCTTT.